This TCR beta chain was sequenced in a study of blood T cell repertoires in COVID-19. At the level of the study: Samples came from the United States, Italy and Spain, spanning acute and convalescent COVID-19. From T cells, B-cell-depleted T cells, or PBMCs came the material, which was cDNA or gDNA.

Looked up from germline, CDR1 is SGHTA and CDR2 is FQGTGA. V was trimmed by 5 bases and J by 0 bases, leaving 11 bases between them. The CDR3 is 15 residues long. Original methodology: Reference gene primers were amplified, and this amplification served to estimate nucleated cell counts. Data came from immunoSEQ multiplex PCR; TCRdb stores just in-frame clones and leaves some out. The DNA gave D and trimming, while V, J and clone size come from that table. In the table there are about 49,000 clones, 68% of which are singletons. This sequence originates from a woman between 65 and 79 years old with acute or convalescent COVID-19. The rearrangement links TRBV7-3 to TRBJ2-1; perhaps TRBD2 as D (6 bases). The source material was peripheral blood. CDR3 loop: CASSRDGSSYNEQFF. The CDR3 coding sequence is TGTGCCAGCAGCCGCGACGGGAGCTCCTACAATGAGCAGTTCTTC. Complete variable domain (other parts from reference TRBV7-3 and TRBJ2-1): GAGVSQTPSNKVTEKGKYVELRCDPISGHTALYWYRQSLGQGPEFLIYFQGTGAADDSGLPNDRFFAVRPEGSVSTLKIQRTERGDSAVYLCASSRDGSSYNEQFFGPGTRLTVL.